The T cell receptor beta chain under discussion was sequenced for a study of cytomegalovirus exposure and HLA in healthy donors. Looking at the study overall: The 90 to 150 validation repertoires and the approximately 700 first-cohort repertoires shared a platform, a later analysis reported. General study results and limits: Three of the chains that were CMV-associated were confirmed in vitro to be specific for CMV antigens. The tendency of first-cohort TCR clusters to co-occur in the approximately 120 validation repertoires was identified by a subsequent analysis.

This clone was found a few times. Antigen unknown. The method was immunoSEQ multiplex PCR; TCRdb's version includes in-frame clones alone and lacks a portion of them. The profile covers some 90,000 clones, with about 90% appearing a single time and approximately 5.8% taken by the ten largest. The CDR3 extends over 17 amino acids. After removal of 4 bases from V and 3 bases from J, the junction contained 11 bases not matched to a gene. Germline V gene sequence: CDR1 SGHTA, CDR2 FQGNSA. The chain couples TRBV7-2 to TRBJ2-1; TRBD2 agrees at 8 bases. This TCR came from a man aged 18 to 30 in good health and CMV-seropositive. Sequencing was carried out using PBMCs. The CDR3 sequence: CASSSRVSGTFYNEQFF. CDR3 sequence (DNA): TGTGCCAGCAGCTCACGGGTTAGCGGGACTTTCTACAATGAGCAGTTCTTC.